The following is a T cell receptor beta chain sequence with its context. From RNA transcripts, TCR beta CDR3 regions were amplified. The TCR CDR3 was amplified in a first-round RT-PCR using the HTBI primer set. From the multiplex PCR reads, TCRdb called clonotypes with MiXCR, one entry per CDR3 protein. Found here are hundreds of thousands of distinct CDR3 sequences, 15% to 17% of them singletons; the top ten hold around 14%. Trimming shortened V by 0 bases and J by 2 bases, and 5 bases separated the two germline ends. Germline-derived CDR1 and CDR2 are SGDLS and YYNGEE. The CDR3 is 13 residues long. The data derive from a study of T cells in Graves' hyperthyroidism and ophthalmopathy. Lactation, pregnancy, other autoimmune disease or uncontrolled infection excluded patients.

The sample comprised blood. This chain joins TRBV9 and TRBJ1-2, with D possibly TRBD1 on 5 matching bases. The receptor comes from a woman aged 18-29 years with Graves' hyperthyroidism. Written as DNA, the CDR3 is TGTGCCAGCAGCGTAGCAGGGAACTATGGCTACACCTTC. This encodes CASSVAGNYGYTF.